This T cell receptor beta chain came from a study of cytomegalovirus exposure and HLA in healthy donors. Germline V CDR1 and CDR2: SGHVS, FNYEAQ. V shed 4 bases and J 8 bases; nucleotides not matched to a gene: 9. The CDR3 length is 16 residues. Study conclusions and caveats: The classifier reportedly diagnosed cytomegalovirus status with high sensitivity and specificity. Later, an analysis showed that TCR beta chains associated with HLA were more clonally expanded than others that were equally common.

Use of 60 Vbeta and 13 Jbeta primers characterized the PCR. Measured with immunoSEQ multiplex PCR; TCRdb has only the in-frame clones, and not every one. The table counts some 120,000 clones; roughly 2% lies in the top ten. Of note for this clone: Its antigen is unknown.

The sample taken for sequencing was PBMCs. The chain has TRBV7-6 and TRBJ2-1, with 12 bases that match TRBD1. This receptor was taken from a woman aged 60-75 years in good health and CMV-seronegative. DNA for the CDR3: TGTGCCAGCAGCTCGCGAGCGGGGACAGGGGGCTATGAGCAGTTCTTC. It yields the protein CASSSRAGTGGYEQFF.